This T cell receptor (beta chain) comes out of a study of shared clonotypes between healthy human individuals. Whole-study findings and limits: Sampling involved blood alone; tissue repertoires likely differ.

Profiling relied on immunoSEQ multiplex PCR, and the TCRdb table lists in-frame clones only, not all of them. Among roughly 2.1 million clones, about 93% were seen once, and the ten largest hold roughly 1.8%. This clone was seen once. Its cognate antigen is unknown. V lost 0 bases and J 3 bases, leaving 5 bases between the germline ends. Germline V lookup: CDR1 GTSNPN, CDR2 SVGIG (reference sequence). This CDR3 has 12 residues. Naive CD8 cells lacked CD45RO and underwent positive selection for CCR7, leaving out terminally differentiated effector memory CD45RA+ cells. The sequence was collected from a man between 18 and 29 years old in good health. Some clones in this sample may be carry-over from other donors' samples. The chain has TRBV30 and TRBJ2-5; D is uncertain. Sequencing input: naive CD8+ T cells from PBMCs. CDR3 nucleotides: TGTGCCTGGAGTGTATGGGAAGAGACCCAGTACTTC. It codes for CAWSVWEETQYF.